The clone carrying this T cell receptor (beta chain) was picked up many times. The antigen is not known. The data were taken from a study of T cells after yellow fever vaccination. The CDR3 contains 15 residues. Germline V gene lookup returns CDR1 SQVTM and CDR2 ANQGSEA. Trimming took 4 bases from V and 0 from J, leaving 13 bases between them. Study observations and caveats: Most primary-vaccination clones reappeared after the booster (approximately 97% CD4, approximately 88% CD8). The secondary response showed a weaker magnitude and a faster peak, day 5 versus 15. Overlap between CD4 and CD8 compartments was detected for a small share of clonotypes.

TCRdb reprocessed the 5' RACE reads with MiXCR, giving one entry per CDR3 protein. The sample has 300,000 to 350,000 distinct CDR3 sequences, around 4.4% seen once. Specimen: PBMCs, collected 15 days after the yellow fever booster vaccination. The receptor was isolated from a man younger than 30 who received the YFV17D yellow fever vaccine. The rearrangement links TRBV29-1 to TRBJ2-1; D might be TRBD2 (5 bases). CDR3 sequence (DNA): TGCAGCGTTGTAAGGCTTGGGAGCTCCTACAATGAGCAGTTCTTC. Residues: CSVVRLGSSYNEQFF.